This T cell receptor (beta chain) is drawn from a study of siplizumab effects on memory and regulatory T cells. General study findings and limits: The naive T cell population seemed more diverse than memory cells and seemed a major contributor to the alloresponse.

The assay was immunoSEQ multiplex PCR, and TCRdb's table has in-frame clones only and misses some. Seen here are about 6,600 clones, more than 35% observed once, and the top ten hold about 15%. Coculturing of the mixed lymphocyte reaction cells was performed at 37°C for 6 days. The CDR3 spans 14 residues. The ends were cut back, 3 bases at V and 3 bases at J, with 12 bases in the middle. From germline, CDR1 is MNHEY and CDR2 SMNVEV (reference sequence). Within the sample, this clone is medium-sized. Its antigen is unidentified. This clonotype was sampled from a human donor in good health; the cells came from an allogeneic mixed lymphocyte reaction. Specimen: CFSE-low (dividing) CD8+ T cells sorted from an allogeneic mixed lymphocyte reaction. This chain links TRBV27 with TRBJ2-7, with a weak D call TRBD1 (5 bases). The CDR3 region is CASSFLRQGYEQYF. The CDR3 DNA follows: TGTGCCAGCAGTTTTCTCCGCCAGGGCTACGAGCAGTACTTC.